The T cell receptor beta chain under discussion was sequenced for a study of control samples from healthy donors and cancer patients. This table comes from immunoSEQ multiplex PCR, and its TCRdb copy is limited to in-frame clones, with some not included. The table records 200,000 or so clones, about 90% of them present only once. The CDR3 extends over 15 amino acids. The germline V gene has CDR1 SGHNT and CDR2 YYREEE (reference sequence). Between the trimmed V and J ends, which lost 3 bases and 5 bases, there was a span of 14 bases. Input material: blood. This sequence was found in a man younger than 45 in good health. The genes are TRBV5-4 and TRBJ2-2; a weak D match, TRBD1 (6 bases). The CDR3 DNA reads TGTGCCAGCAGCTACGGCAGGGGTGGGACCGGGGAGCTGTTTTTT. Its protein product is CASSYGRGGTGELFF. Based on the CDR3 plus reference TRBV5-4 and TRBJ2-2, the full variable domain is ETGVTQSPTHLIKTRGQQVTLRCSSQSGHNTVSWYQQALGQGPQFIFQYYREEENGRGNFPPRFSGLQFPNYSSELNVNALELDDSALYLCASSYGRGGTGELFFGEGSRLTVL.